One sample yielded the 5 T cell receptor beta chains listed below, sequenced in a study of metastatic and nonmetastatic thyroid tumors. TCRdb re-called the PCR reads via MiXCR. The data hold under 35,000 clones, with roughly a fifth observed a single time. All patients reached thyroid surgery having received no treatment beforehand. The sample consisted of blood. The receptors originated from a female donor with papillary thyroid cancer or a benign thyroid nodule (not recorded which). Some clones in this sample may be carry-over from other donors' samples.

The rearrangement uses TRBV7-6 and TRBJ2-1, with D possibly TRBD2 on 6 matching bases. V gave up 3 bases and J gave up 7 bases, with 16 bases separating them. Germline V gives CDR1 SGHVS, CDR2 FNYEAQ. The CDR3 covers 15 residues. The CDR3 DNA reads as TGTGCCAGCAGCTTGGGGGGAGTTGGTGGTAATGAGCAGTTCTTC. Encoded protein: CASSLGGVGGNEQFF.

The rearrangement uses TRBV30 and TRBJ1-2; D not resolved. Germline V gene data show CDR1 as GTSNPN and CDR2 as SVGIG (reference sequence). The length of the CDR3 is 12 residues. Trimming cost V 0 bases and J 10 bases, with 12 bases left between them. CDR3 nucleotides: TGTGCCTGGAGTGTTGGTCAGCTCTTCTACACCTTC. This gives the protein CAWSVGQLFYTF. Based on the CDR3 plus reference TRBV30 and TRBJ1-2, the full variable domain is SQTIHQWPATLVQPVGSPLSLECTVEGTSNPNLYWYRQAAGRGLQLLFYSVGIGQISSEVPQNLSASRPQDRQFILSSKKLLLSDSGFYLCAWSVGQLFYTFGSGTRLTVV.

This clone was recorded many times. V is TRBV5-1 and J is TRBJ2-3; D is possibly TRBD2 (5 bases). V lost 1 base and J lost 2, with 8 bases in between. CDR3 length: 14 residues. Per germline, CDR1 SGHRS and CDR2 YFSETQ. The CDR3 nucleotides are TGCGCCAGCAGCTTGCTTAGCGACACAGATACGCAGTATTTT. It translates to CASSLLSDTDTQYF.

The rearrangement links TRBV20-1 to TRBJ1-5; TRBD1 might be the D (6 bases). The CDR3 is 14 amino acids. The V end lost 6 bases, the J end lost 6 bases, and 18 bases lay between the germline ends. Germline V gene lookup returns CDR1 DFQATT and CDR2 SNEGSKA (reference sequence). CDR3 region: CSARDSKGGQPQHF. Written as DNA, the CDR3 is TGCAGTGCCCGGGACTCGAAGGGGGGTCAGCCCCAGCATTTT.

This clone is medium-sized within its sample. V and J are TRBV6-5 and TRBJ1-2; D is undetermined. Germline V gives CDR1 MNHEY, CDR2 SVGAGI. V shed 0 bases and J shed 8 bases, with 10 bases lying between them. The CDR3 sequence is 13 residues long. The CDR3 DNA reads TGTGCCAGCAGTTACTCAAGGGAGGGAGGCTACACCTTC. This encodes CASSYSREGGYTF.